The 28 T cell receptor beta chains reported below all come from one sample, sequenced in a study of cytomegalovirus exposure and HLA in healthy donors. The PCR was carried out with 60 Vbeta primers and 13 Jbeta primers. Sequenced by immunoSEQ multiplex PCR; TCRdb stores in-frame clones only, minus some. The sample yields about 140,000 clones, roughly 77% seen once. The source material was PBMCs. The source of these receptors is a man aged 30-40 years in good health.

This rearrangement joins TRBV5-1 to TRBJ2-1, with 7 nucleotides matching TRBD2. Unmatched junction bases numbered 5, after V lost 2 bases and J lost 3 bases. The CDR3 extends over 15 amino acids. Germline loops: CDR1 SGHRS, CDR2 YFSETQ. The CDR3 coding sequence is TGCGCCAGCAGCTTAGGGGCTAGCGGCTACAATGAGCAGTTCTTC. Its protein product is CASSLGASGYNEQFF.

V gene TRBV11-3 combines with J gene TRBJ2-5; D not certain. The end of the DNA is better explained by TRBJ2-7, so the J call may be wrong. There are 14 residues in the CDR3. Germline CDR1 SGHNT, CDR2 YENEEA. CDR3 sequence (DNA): TGTGCCAGCAGCTTAGACAGAGCTAGGTACGAGCAGTACTTC. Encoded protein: CASSLDRARYEQYF.

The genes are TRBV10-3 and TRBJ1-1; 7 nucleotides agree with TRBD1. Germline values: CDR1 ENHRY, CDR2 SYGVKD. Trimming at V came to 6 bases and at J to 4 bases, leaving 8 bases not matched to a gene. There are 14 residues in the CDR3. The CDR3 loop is CAISSTGSFTEAFF. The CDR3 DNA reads TGTGCCATCAGCTCGACAGGGTCCTTCACTGAAGCTTTCTTT.

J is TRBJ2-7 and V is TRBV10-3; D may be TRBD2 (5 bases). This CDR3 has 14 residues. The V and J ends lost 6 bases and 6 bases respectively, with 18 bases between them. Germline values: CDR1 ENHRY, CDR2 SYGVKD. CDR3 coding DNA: TGTGCCATCAGCCGATTGGAAGAGGGTGCCGAGCAGTACTTC. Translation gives CAISRLEEGAEQYF.

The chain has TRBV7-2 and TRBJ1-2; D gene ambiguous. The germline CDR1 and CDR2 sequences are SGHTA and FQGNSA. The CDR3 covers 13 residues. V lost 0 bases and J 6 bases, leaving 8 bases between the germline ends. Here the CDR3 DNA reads TGTGCCAGCAGCTTAGCGCACGGGGATGGCTACACCTTC. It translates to CASSLAHGDGYTF.

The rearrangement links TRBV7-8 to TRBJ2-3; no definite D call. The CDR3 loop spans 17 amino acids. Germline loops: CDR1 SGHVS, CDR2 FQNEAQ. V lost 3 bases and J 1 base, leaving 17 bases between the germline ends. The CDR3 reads CASSFTVRSLGTDTQYF. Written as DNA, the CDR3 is TGTGCCAGCAGCTTTACTGTTCGGTCTTTGGGCACAGATACGCAGTATTTT.

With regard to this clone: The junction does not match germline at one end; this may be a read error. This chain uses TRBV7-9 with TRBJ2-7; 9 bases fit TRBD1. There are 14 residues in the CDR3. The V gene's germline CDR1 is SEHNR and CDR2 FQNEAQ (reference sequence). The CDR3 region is CSSSSRDRVYEQYF. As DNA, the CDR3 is TGTTCCAGCAGCTCTAGGGACAGGGTCTACGAGCAGTACTTC.

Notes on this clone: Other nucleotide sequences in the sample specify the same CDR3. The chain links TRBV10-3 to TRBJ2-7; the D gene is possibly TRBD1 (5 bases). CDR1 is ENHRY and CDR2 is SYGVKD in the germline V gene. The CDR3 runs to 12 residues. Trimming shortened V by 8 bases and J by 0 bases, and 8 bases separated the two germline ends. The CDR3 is CAIGDSSYEQYF. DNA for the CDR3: TGTGCCATCGGCGACAGCTCCTACGAGCAGTACTTC.

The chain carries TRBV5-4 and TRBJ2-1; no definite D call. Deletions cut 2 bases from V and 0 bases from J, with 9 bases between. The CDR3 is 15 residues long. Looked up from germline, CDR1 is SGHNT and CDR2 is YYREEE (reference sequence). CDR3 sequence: CASSLTASSYNEQFF. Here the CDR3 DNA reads TGTGCCAGCAGCTTAACCGCGAGCTCCTACAATGAGCAGTTCTTC.

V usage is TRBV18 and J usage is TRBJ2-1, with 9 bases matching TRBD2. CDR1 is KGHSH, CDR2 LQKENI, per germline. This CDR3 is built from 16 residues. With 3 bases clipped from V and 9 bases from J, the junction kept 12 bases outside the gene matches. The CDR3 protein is CASSPAGGPNNREQFF. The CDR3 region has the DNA TGTGCCAGCTCACCGGCGGGAGGGCCTAACAATCGTGAGCAGTTCTTC.

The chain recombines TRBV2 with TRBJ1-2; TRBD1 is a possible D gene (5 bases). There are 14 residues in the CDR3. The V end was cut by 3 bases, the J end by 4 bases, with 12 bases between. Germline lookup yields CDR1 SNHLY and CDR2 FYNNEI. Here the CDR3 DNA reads TGTGCCAGCAGTGAGGGGGGGGGTGGCTATGGCTACACCTTC. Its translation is CASSEGGGGYGYTF.

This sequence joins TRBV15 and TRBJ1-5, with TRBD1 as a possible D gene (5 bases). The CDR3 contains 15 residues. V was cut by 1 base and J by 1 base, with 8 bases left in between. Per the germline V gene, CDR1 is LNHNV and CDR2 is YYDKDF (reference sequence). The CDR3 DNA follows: TGTGCCACCAGCAGAGCCGGGGGGAGCAATCAGCCCCAGCATTTT. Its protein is CATSRAGGSNQPQHF.

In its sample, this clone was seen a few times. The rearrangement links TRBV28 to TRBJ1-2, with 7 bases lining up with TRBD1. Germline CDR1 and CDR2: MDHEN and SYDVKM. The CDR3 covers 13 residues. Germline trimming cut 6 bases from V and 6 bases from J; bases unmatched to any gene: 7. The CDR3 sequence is CASRRQGSDGYTF. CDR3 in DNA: TGTGCCAGCAGGAGACAGGGCTCAGATGGCTACACCTTC.

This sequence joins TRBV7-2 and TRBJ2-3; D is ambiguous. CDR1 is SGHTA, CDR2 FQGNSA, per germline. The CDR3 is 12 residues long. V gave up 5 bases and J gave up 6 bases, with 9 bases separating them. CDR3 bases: TGTGCCAGCAGCGCCTACTTGGATACGCAGTATTTT. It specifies CASSAYLDTQYF.

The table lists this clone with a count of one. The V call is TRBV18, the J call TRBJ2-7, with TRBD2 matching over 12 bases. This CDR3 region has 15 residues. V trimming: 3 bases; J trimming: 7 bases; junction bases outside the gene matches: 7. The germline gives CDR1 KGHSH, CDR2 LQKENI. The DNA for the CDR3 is TGTGCCAGCTCACCCAGACTAGCGGGAGTGGGAGAGCAGTACTTC. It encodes CASSPRLAGVGEQYF.

CDR3 nucleotides: TGCAGCGTCTCACGGCCCACCGGGGGGAACACTGAAGCTTTCTTT. Encoded protein: CSVSRPTGGNTEAFF. The chain is built from TRBV29-1 and TRBJ1-1; D perhaps matches TRBD1 (5 bases). The CDR3 is made up of 15 amino acids. V lost 6 bases and J 1 base, leaving 18 bases between the germline ends. CDR1 is SQVTM and CDR2 is ANQGSEA in the germline V gene.

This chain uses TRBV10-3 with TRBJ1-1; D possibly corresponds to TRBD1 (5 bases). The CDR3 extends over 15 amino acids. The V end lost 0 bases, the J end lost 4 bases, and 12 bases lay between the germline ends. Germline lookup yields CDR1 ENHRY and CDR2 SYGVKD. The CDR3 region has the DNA TGTGCCATCAGTGAGTCGGAGGGGCTTCCCACTGAAGCTTTCTTT. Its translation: CAISESEGLPTEAFF.

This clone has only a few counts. The DNA for the CDR3 is TGTGCCAGCAGTGCGGGGACGGAAAATTCACCCCTCCACTTT. Its translation is CASSAGTENSPLHF. The rearrangement links TRBV6-5 to TRBJ1-6; D perhaps matches TRBD1 (5 bases). V was clipped by 5 bases and J by 7 bases, with 12 bases between them. The CDR3 has 14 residues. Germline V gene lookup returns CDR1 MNHEY and CDR2 SVGAGI.

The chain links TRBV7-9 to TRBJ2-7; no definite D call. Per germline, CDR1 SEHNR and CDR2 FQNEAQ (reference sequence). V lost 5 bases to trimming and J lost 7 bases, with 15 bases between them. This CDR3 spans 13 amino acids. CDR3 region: CASSPRLISEQYF. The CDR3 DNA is TGTGCCAGCAGCCCTAGACTTATATCGGAGCAGTACTTC.

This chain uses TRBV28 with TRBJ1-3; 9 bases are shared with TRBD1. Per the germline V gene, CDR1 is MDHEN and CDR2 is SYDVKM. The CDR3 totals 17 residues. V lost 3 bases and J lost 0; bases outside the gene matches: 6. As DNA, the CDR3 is TGTGCCAGCAGTTTGGGAACGACAGGGGGCTCTGGAAACACCATATATTTT. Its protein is CASSLGTTGGSGNTIYF.

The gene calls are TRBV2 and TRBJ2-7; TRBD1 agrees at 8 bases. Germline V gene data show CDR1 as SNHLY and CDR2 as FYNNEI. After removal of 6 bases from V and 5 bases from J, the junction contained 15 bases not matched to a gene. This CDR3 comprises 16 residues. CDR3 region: CASRAGTGVLKNEQYF. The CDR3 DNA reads TGTGCCAGCAGAGCCGGGACAGGTGTCCTTAAGAACGAGCAGTACTTC.

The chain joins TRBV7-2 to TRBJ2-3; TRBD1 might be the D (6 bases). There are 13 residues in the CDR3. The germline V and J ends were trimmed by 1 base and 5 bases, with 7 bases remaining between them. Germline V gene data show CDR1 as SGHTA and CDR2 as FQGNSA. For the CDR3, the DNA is TGTGCCAGCAGCTTAGGACAGGTAGATACGCAGTATTTT. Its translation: CASSLGQVDTQYF.

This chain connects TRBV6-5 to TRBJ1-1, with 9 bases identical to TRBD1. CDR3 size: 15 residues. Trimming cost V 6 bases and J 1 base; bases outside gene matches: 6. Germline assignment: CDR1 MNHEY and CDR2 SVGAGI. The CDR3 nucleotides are TGTGCCAGCAGGCCCACACAGGGGGCGAACACTGAAGCTTTCTTT. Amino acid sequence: CASRPTQGANTEAFF.

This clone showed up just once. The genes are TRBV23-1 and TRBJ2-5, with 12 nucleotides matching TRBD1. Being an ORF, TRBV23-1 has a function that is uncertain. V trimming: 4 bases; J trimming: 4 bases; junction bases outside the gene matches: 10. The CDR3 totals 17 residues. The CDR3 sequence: CASSPKGDRGRRETQYF. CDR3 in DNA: TGCGCCAGCAGTCCCAAGGGGGACAGGGGGCGCCGAGAGACCCAGTACTTC.

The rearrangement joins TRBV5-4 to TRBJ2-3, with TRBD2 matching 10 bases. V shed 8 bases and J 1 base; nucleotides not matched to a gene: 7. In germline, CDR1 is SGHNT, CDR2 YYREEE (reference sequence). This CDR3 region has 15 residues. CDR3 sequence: CASRLAGARTDTQYF. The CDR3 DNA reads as TGTGCCAGTCGACTAGCGGGTGCCCGCACAGATACGCAGTATTTT.

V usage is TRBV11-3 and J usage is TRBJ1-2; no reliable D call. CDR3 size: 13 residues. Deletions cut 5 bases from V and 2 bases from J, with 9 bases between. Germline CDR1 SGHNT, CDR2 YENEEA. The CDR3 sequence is CASSPRMNYGYTF. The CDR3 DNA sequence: TGTGCCAGCAGCCCCAGGATGAACTATGGCTACACCTTC.

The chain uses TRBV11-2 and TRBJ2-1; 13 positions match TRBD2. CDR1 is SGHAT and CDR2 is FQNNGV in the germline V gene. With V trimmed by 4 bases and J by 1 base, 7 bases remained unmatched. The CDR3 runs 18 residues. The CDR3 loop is CASSSGGLAGKSYNEQFF. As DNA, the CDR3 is TGTGCCAGCAGCTCGGGGGGACTAGCGGGGAAGTCCTACAATGAGCAGTTCTTC.

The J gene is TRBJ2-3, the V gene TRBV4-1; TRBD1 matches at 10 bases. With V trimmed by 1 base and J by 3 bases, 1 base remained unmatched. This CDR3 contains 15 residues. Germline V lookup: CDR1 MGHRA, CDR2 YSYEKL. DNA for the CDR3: TGCGCCAGCAGCCAAGGACAGGGGGCTACAGATACGCAGTATTTT. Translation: CASSQGQGATDTQYF.